Ten or more counts support the clone carrying this TCR beta chain. Its antigen is not identified. The sample comes from a study of T cells in Graves' hyperthyroidism and ophthalmopathy. RNA transcripts yielded amplified TCR beta CDR3 regions. During a first-round RT-PCR of the TCR CDR3, the HTBI primer set was used. TCRdb processed the multiplex PCR reads anew with MiXCR; each CDR3 protein has one entry. The sample lists over 650,000 distinct CDR3 sequences, approximately 16% seen once, with around 7.7% in the top ten. Absence of ophthalmopathy progression within 18 months defined stable Graves' hyperthyroidism. Uncontrolled infection, other autoimmune disease, pregnancy or lactation excluded patients. Diagnosing involved the use of clinical symptoms, serum thyroxine and TRAb, thyroid ultrasound and orbital computed tomography. Study results and caveats: Within blood appeared most thyroid clonotypes that had expanded above 0.001.

The CDR3 runs 13 residues. The germline CDR1 and CDR2 sequences are DFQATT and SNEGSKA (reference sequence). Deletions cut 2 bases from V and 5 bases from J, with 10 bases between. The sample was blood. The chain employs TRBV20-1 and TRBJ2-1; D remains ambiguous. The sequence came from a man between 18 and 35 years old with Graves' hyperthyroidism. This chain's CDR3 is CSARSSQNNEQFF. The CDR3 DNA follows: TGCAGTGCTAGATCCTCCCAGAACAATGAGCAGTTCTTC.